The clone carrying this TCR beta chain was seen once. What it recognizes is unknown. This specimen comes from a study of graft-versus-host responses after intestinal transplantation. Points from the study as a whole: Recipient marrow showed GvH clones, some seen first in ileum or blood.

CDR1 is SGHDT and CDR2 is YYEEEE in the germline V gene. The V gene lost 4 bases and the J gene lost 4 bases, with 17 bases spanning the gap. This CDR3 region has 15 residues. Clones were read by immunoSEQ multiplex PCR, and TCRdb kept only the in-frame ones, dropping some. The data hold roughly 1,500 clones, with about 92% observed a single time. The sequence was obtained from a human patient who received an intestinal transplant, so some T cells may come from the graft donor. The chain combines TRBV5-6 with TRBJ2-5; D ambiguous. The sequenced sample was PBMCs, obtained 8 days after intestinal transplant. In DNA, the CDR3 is TGTGCCAGCAGCCCGAGTATCCTAATCCGAGAGACCCAGTACTTC. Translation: CASSPSILIRETQYF.